This entry is about one T cell receptor (beta chain). Researchers ran the assay at a deep level. Sequenced by immunoSEQ multiplex PCR; TCRdb stores in-frame clones only, minus some. The data contain about 1 million clones, roughly 80% of them singletons. The V gene lost 2 bases and the J gene lost 6 bases, with 14 bases spanning the gap. Germline V lookup: CDR1 MNHEY, CDR2 SVGAGI. The CDR3 is 15 residues long. This specimen comes from a study of shared clonotypes between healthy human individuals. The sequence was obtained from a man between 18 and 29 years old in good health. The chain uses TRBV6-5 and TRBJ2-1, with a possible D match to TRBD2 (5 bases). The sample taken for sequencing was memory CD4+ T cells sorted from blood. Subset reported: CD45RA-negative fraction. DNA for the CDR3: TGTGCCAGCAGTTACGGACTCTCTCCTCGCAATGAGCAGTTCTTC. It yields the protein CASSYGLSPRNEQFF.